These 26 T cell receptor beta chains originate from one sample sequenced in a study of PD-1 blockade in classical Hodgkin lymphoma. Relapse was seen in all patients after autologous stem cell transplantation, and brentuximab vedotin exposure was variable. The repertoire was sequenced with immunoSEQ multiplex PCR; TCRdb's copy has only in-frame clones and lacks some. The sample yields under 40,000 clones, roughly 82% seen once. The sample consisted of peripheral blood mononuclear cells (PBMCs), taken at baseline. These receptors were taken from a human donor with classical Hodgkin lymphoma.

This clone has only one observation. The chain carries TRBV5-1 and TRBJ2-3; D remains unclear. Trimming took off 4 bases at V and 4 bases at J, with 7 bases between the two ends. The germline V gene encodes CDR1 SGHRS and CDR2 YFSETQ. CDR3 length: 12 residues. The CDR3 DNA reads TGCGCCAGCAGCCTTAGGGCAGATACGCAGTATTTT. Translation gives CASSLRADTQYF. The variable domain in full, with the rest retrieved from reference TRBV5-1 and TRBJ2-3, is KAGVTQTPRYLIKTRGQQVTLSCSPISGHRSVSWYQQTPGQGLQFLFEYFSETQRNKGNFPGRFSGRQFSNSRSEMNVSTLELGDSALYLCASSLRADTQYFGPGTRLTVL.

V gene TRBV6-1 combines with J gene TRBJ2-2; either TRBD1 or TRBD2 may fit D (7 bases each). Germline loops: CDR1 MNHNS, CDR2 SASEGT. Trimming stripped 10 bases from V and 3 bases from J, with 15 bases between. This CDR3 has 14 amino acids. CDR3 loop: CATQGGAHTGELFF. As DNA, the CDR3 is TGTGCCACCCAGGGGGGGGCTCACACCGGGGAGCTGTTTTTT.

The V gene is TRBV10-3, the J gene TRBJ2-5; 10 bases line up with TRBD1. CDR1 is ENHRY, CDR2 SYGVKD, per germline. Losses at the gene ends were 4 bases for V and 3 bases for J; bases not matched to a gene: 8. CDR3 size: 16 residues. The CDR3 DNA sequence: TGTGCCATCAGTGTAACAGCTGGGACAGGGGAAGAGACCCAGTACTTC. It is translated as CAISVTAGTGEETQYF.

The chain carries TRBV5-5 and TRBJ2-6; D remains ambiguous. This CDR3 has 16 amino acids. Trimming shortened V by 1 base and J by 0 bases, and 8 bases separated the two germline ends. CDR1 SGHKS and CDR2 YYEKEE come from the germline V gene (reference sequence). This chain's CDR3 is CASSLTQISGANVLTF. Written as DNA, the CDR3 is TGTGCCAGCAGCTTGACGCAGATCTCTGGGGCCAACGTCCTGACTTTC.

The V call is TRBV7-2, the J call TRBJ1-6; TRBD1 might be the D (5 bases). The length of the CDR3 is 14 residues. Germline lookup yields CDR1 SGHTA and CDR2 FQGNSA. Trimming stripped 5 bases from V and 6 bases from J, with 11 bases between. CDR3 nucleotides: TGTGCCAGCAGCACAGGTATACCTAATTCACCCCTCCACTTT. Translated, it gives CASSTGIPNSPLHF.

The chain links TRBV28 to TRBJ1-1; a weak D match, TRBD1 (5 bases). The CDR3 is 15 amino acids. Germline values: CDR1 MDHEN, CDR2 SYDVKM. The V end was cut by 7 bases, the J end by 6 bases, with 21 bases between. The CDR3 sequence is CASIDGQGPSSEAFF. DNA of the CDR3: TGTGCCAGCATCGACGGACAAGGCCCCTCCTCTGAAGCTTTCTTT. Full variable domain (rest looked up from reference TRBV28 and TRBJ1-1): DVKVTQSSRYLVKRTGEKVFLECVQDMDHENMFWYRQDPGLGLRLIYFSYDVKMKEKGDIPEGYSVSREKKERFSLILESASTNQTSMYLCASIDGQGPSSEAFFGQGTRLTVV.

The rearrangement links TRBV19 to TRBJ1-5; D not resolved. V lost 0 bases to trimming and J lost 6 bases, with 9 bases between them. Germline loops: CDR1 LNHDA, CDR2 SQIVND (reference sequence). There are 14 residues in the CDR3. The CDR3 sequence: CASSIEEGSQPQHF. The CDR3 DNA follows: TGTGCCAGTAGTATAGAAGAAGGGAGTCAGCCCCAGCATTTT.

This clone appeared once. The chain employs TRBV18 and TRBJ1-2; D remains ambiguous. The germline gives CDR1 KGHSH, CDR2 LQKENI. The CDR3 contains 17 residues. Trimming took 3 bases from V and 6 from J, leaving 23 bases between them. The CDR3 is CASSPLEVWSPENGYTF. In DNA form, the CDR3 reads TGTGCCAGCTCACCTCTGGAGGTTTGGTCTCCTGAAAATGGCTACACCTTC.

This chain connects TRBV18 to TRBJ2-5; 8 nucleotides match TRBD1. Germline CDR1 KGHSH, CDR2 LQKENI. CDR3 length: 15 residues. Trimming took 3 bases from V and 4 from J; bases not matched to a gene: 7. For the CDR3, the DNA is TGTGCCAGCTCACCCAGCCAGGGGGCAGGAGAGACCCAGTACTTC. This codes for CASSPSQGAGETQYF.

In this sample, this clone turned up a few times. The CDR3 here is CASSLWDASSGNTIYF. The CDR3 nucleotides read TGTGCCAGCAGCTTATGGGACGCCAGCTCTGGAAACACCATATATTTT. The genes are TRBV7-2 and TRBJ1-3; tentative D call: TRBD1 (5 bases). Germline assignment: CDR1 SGHTA and CDR2 FQGNSA. V was shortened by 2 bases and J by 0 bases, with 11 bases between the two germline ends. There are 16 residues in the CDR3. The whole variable domain, filled in from reference TRBV7-2 and TRBJ1-3, reads GAGVSQSPSNKVTEKGKDVELRCDPISGHTALYWYRQSLGQGLEFLIYFQGNSAPDKSGLPSDRFSAERTGGSVSTLTIQRTQQEDSAVYLCASSLWDASSGNTIYFGEGSWLTVV.

The gene calls are TRBV11-3 and TRBJ2-3, with 11 bases identical to TRBD2. Trimming took 2 bases from V and 4 from J; bases not matched to a gene: 2. The length of the CDR3 is 15 residues. The germline CDR1 and CDR2 sequences are SGHNT and YENEEA. The CDR3 region is CASSLLAGGPDTQYF. CDR3 coding DNA: TGTGCCAGCAGCTTACTAGCGGGGGGCCCAGATACGCAGTATTTT. The whole variable domain, remainder taken from reference TRBV11-3 and TRBJ2-3, is EAGVVQSPRYKIIEKKQPVAFWCNPISGHNTLYWYLQNLGQGPELLIRYENEEAVDDSQLPKDRFSAERLKGVDSTLKIQPAELGDSAVYLCASSLLAGGPDTQYFGPGTRLTVL.

This clone showed up just once. The chain employs TRBV5-5 and TRBJ1-6; 7 nucleotides align to TRBD1. CDR3 length: 16 amino acids. V trimming: 3 bases; J trimming: 7 bases; junction bases outside the gene matches: 10. Germline assignment: CDR1 SGHKS and CDR2 YYEKEE (reference sequence). CDR3 amino acids: CASSSTQGIGNSPLHF. The CDR3 nucleotides are TGTGCCAGCAGCTCAACACAGGGGATTGGGAATTCACCCCTCCACTTT.

V is TRBV15 and J is TRBJ2-7, with D tentatively TRBD2 (6 bases). Germline V lookup: CDR1 LNHNV, CDR2 YYDKDF (reference sequence). The CDR3 sequence is 15 residues long. V lost 3 bases and J 3 bases, leaving 15 bases between the germline ends. In DNA form, the CDR3 reads TGTGCCACCAGCAGGGGGGGAGTGGATGGCTACGAGCAGTACTTC. Its protein product is CATSRGGVDGYEQYF.

The rearrangement links TRBV6-5 to TRBJ2-7; 10 bases are a match to TRBD1. CDR3 length equals 14 residues. The germline gives CDR1 MNHEY, CDR2 SVGAGI. V was clipped by 6 bases and J by 8 bases; unmatched bases: 10. DNA of the CDR3: TGTGCCAGCAGGGATGGGACAGGGGAGCGAAAGCAGTACTTC. Amino acid sequence: CASRDGTGERKQYF.

Details on this clone: In this CDR3 the conserved last residue, phenylalanine or tryptophan, is missing, so a read error is likely. The chain is built from TRBV2 and TRBJ1-2; 9 nucleotides agree with TRBD1. After removal of 10 bases from V and 4 bases from J, the junction contained 7 bases not matched to a gene. The CDR3 is made up of 13 amino acids. The germline CDR1 and CDR2 sequences are SNHLY and FYNNEI. CDR3 protein: CATGQGMGYGYTL. In DNA form, the CDR3 reads TGTGCCACTGGACAGGGGATGGGCTATGGCTACACCCTC.

CDR3 region: CASSAGQGMAGELFF. In nucleotides, the CDR3 is TGTGCCAGCAGTGCGGGACAGGGGATGGCCGGGGAGCTGTTTTTT. The chain joins TRBV2 to TRBJ2-2, with 10 bases lining up with TRBD1. This CDR3 is built from 15 residues. V gave up 4 bases and J gave up 6 bases; unmatched junction bases: 5. The germline V gene encodes CDR1 SNHLY and CDR2 FYNNEI.

In this sample, this clone turned up a few times. This chain uses TRBV4-2 with TRBJ1-5; 9 bases are a match to TRBD1. This CDR3 has 15 residues. Trimming took 3 bases from V and 6 from J; bases not matched to a gene: 6. In germline, CDR1 is LGHNA, CDR2 YNFKEQ. The CDR3 DNA is TGTGCCAGCAGCCACGGACAGGGGAGGGTTCAGCCCCAGCATTTT. Amino acid sequence: CASSHGQGRVQPQHF.

The chain links TRBV15 to TRBJ1-6; D call uncertain. Germline values: CDR1 LNHNV, CDR2 YYDKDF (reference sequence). V lost 0 bases, J lost 10 bases, and 10 bases lay in between. This CDR3 is 14 amino acids long. The CDR3 sequence: CATSRDLVSSPLHF. The CDR3 region has the DNA TGTGCCACCAGCAGAGATCTAGTTTCCTCACCCCTCCACTTT.

The chain has TRBV9 and TRBJ1-2; 7 bases match TRBD1. Looked up from germline, CDR1 is SGDLS and CDR2 is YYNGEE. With 0 bases clipped from V and 6 bases from J, the junction kept 2 bases outside the gene matches. The CDR3 loop spans 13 amino acids. CDR3: CASSVDRGHGYTF. The DNA for the CDR3 is TGTGCCAGCAGCGTAGACAGGGGACATGGCTACACCTTC.

This clone showed up just a few times. This chain connects TRBV14 to TRBJ1-6; D may be TRBD1 (5 bases). Trimming pared 4 bases from V and 10 bases from J, leaving 23 bases between. Per the germline V gene, CDR1 is SGHDN and CDR2 is FVKESK. The CDR3 length is 17 residues. CDR3: CASSPLTGYLTGSPLHF. The CDR3 DNA sequence: TGTGCCAGCAGCCCCCTAACAGGCTACCTAACGGGCTCACCCCTCCACTTT.

V and J are TRBV6-5 and TRBJ1-1; 8 bases map to TRBD1. This CDR3 is built from 15 residues. The germline CDR1 and CDR2 sequences are MNHEY and SVGAGI. V lost 3 bases and J lost 4; bases outside the gene matches: 7. CDR3: CASSYSFTGGTEAFF. Written as DNA, the CDR3 is TGTGCCAGCAGTTATTCCTTTACAGGGGGCACTGAAGCTTTCTTT.

The CDR3 DNA follows: TGTGCCAGCAGCTTAGCGCATCTCTCCTATGGCTACACCTTC. Its translation: CASSLAHLSYGYTF. The chain combines TRBV7-2 with TRBJ1-2; D remains unclear. V lost 0 bases and J lost 4, with 9 bases in between. The length of the CDR3 is 14 residues. The germline CDR1 and CDR2 sequences are SGHTA and FQGNSA.

The chain is built from TRBV11-3 and TRBJ2-5; 12 nucleotides line up with TRBD2. Germline lookup yields CDR1 SGHNT and CDR2 YENEEA. Trimming at V came to 8 bases and at J to 5 bases, leaving 9 bases not matched to a gene. The CDR3 is made up of 15 amino acids. The CDR3 sequence: CASARTSGASETQYF. For the CDR3, the DNA is TGTGCCAGCGCCCGGACTAGCGGGGCCTCGGAGACCCAGTACTTC.

CDR3 sequence reads: CASAVYREGGEAFF. The CDR3 nucleotides are TGTGCCAGCGCTGTCTACAGGGAAGGGGGTGAAGCTTTCTTT. The chain uses TRBV7-2 and TRBJ1-1, with a weak D call TRBD1 (6 bases). The V end lost 8 bases, the J end lost 7 bases, and 20 bases lay between the germline ends. CDR1 and CDR2 (germline): SGHTA, FQGNSA. The CDR3 sequence is 14 residues long.

Here the CDR3 reads CSVQWGVDTEAFF. CDR3 sequence (DNA): TGCAGCGTCCAGTGGGGGGTAGACACTGAAGCTTTCTTT. J is TRBJ1-1 and V is TRBV29-1, with a tentative D call TRBD1 (5 bases). The germline gives CDR1 SQVTM, CDR2 ANQGSEA. Trimming took off 6 bases at V and 3 bases at J, with 14 bases between the two ends. The CDR3 is 13 amino acids.

J is TRBJ1-5 and V is TRBV10-3; D possibly corresponds to TRBD1 (5 bases). Trimming took off 4 bases at V and 0 bases at J, with 10 bases between the two ends. The germline V gene encodes CDR1 ENHRY and CDR2 SYGVKD. This CDR3 region has 15 residues. The CDR3 here is CAISAGGSSNQPQHF. CDR3 nucleotide sequence: TGTGCCATCAGTGCCGGGGGGTCTAGCAATCAGCCCCAGCATTTT.